A single sample is the source of the 8 T cell receptor beta chains below, sequenced in a study of blood T cells in healthy people across ages. A second PCR, run for about 7 to 11 cycles, used a sample-barcoded 5' primer plus a J-beta primer mix. TCRdb re-called the 5' RACE reads with MiXCR, one entry per CDR3 protein. Seen here are 600,000 to 850,000 distinct CDR3 sequences, just under 25% observed once, and the top ten hold 9.4%. The same data also contributed to another study, on T cells of mothers and their children.

The material sequenced was blood. The receptor source for this set is a boy aged 5-17 years in good health.

V is TRBV7-2 and J is TRBJ2-7, with 8 positions matching TRBD1. CDR1 SGHTA and CDR2 FQGNSA come from the germline V gene. The ends lost 1 base at V and 4 bases at J; junction bases unmatched: 6. This CDR3 spans 15 amino acids. The CDR3 sequence is CASSLGQGALYEQYF. The CDR3 DNA reads TGTGCCAGCAGCTTAGGGCAGGGGGCGCTGTACGAGCAGTACTTC.

This clonotype was recorded a few times. The gene calls are TRBV15 and TRBJ2-5, with D possibly matching TRBD2 (6 bases). Trimming took off 1 base at V and 4 bases at J, with 7 bases between the two ends. Germline V lookup: CDR1 LNHNV, CDR2 YYDKDF (reference sequence). This CDR3 region has 13 residues. Written as DNA, the CDR3 is TGTGCCACCAGCAGAGTGGGGGGAGAGACCCAGTACTTC. Its translation is CATSRVGGETQYF.

The sample holds a few counts of this clonotype. The chain has TRBV5-5 and TRBJ2-3; TRBD1 might be the D (7 bases). V gave up 4 bases and J gave up 6 bases, with 9 bases separating them. Per germline, CDR1 SGHKS and CDR2 YYEKEE (reference sequence). This CDR3 region has 12 residues. CDR3 DNA: TGTGCCAGCAGCCAGGGGGGTGATACGCAGTATTTT. Protein product: CASSQGGDTQYF.

J is TRBJ2-1 and V is TRBV7-9; D call uncertain. The better agreement between TRBJ2-5 and the DNA end casts doubt on the J call. The CDR3 extends over 12 amino acids. From germline, CDR1 is SEHNR and CDR2 FQNEAQ (reference sequence). Written as DNA, the CDR3 is TGTGCCAGCAGCTTTTTGATGGAGACCCAGTACTTC. This translates into CASSFLMETQYF.

This chain joins TRBV7-8 and TRBJ2-3, with 10 bases matching TRBD2. The length of the CDR3 is 18 residues. Germline CDR1 and CDR2: SGHVS and FQNEAQ. Trimming took 0 bases from V and 3 from J; bases not matched to a gene: 9. The CDR3 sequence: CASSLAPLAGTQTDTQYF. CDR3 nucleotide sequence: TGTGCCAGCAGCTTAGCGCCACTAGCGGGAACCCAGACAGATACGCAGTATTTT.

This rearrangement joins TRBV6-5 to TRBJ2-3, with D hard to call. Looked up from germline, CDR1 is MNHEY and CDR2 is SVGAGI. Trimming left V 6 bases short and J 0 bases short, with 10 bases between. The CDR3 sequence is 14 residues long. The DNA of the CDR3 is TGTGCCAGCAGCATGCAGTGGAGCACAGATACGCAGTATTTT. Amino acid sequence: CASSMQWSTDTQYF.

A note on this clonotype: At one end the junction does not follow the germline gene, possibly because of a read error. This chain connects TRBV6-5 to TRBJ1-4; 9 nucleotides agree with TRBD1. Germline loops: CDR1 MNHEY, CDR2 SVGAGI. The CDR3 runs to 14 residues. CDR3 coding DNA: TGTGCCAGCAGTTACGGGACAGGGAATGAAGAACTGTTTTTT. Translated, it gives CASSYGTGNEELFF.

The genes are TRBV20-1 and TRBJ1-6, with D possibly being TRBD1 (6 bases). The CDR3 has 12 amino acids. V lost 6 bases and J lost 10, with 13 bases in between. CDR1 and CDR2 from the germline V gene are DFQATT and SNEGSKA (reference sequence). This chain's CDR3 is CSARQVGSPLHF. In DNA form, the CDR3 reads TGCAGTGCCCGACAGGTTGGATCACCCCTCCACTTT.